The rows below give T cell receptor beta chains drawn from one sample of a study of siplizumab effects on memory and regulatory T cells. The protocol was immunoSEQ multiplex PCR, while the TCRdb copy is restricted to in-frame clones and leaves out a portion. The sample lists around 87,000 clones; over 80% were seen once. The source material was CD4+ T cells sorted from blood. The receptors stem from a human donor in good health. Both conserved end residues are part of each CDR3. D genes are given only for firm matches. A row's size may be missing; if present it is once, few, many or a size class.

size	J	V	D	DNA	CDR3
few	TRBJ1-5	TRBV28	.	TGTGCCAGCAGTTTATTGATAGGGGGGAATCAGCCCCAGCATTTT	CASSLLIGGNQPQHF
.	TRBJ2-1	TRBV6-6	.	TGTGCCAGCAGGTCACAGGGTGGGGGCTGGAATGAGCAGTTCTTC	CASRSQGGGWNEQFF
.	TRBJ2-1	TRBV9	TRBD2	TGTGCCAGCAGCGGTAGCGGGAGCCCCTACAATGAGCAGTTCTTC	CASSGSGSPYNEQFF
few	TRBJ2-7	TRBV6-5	.	TGTGCCAGCAGCCGATTTAGGGAGACGAACTACGAGCAGTACTTC	CASSRFRETNYEQYF
.	TRBJ1-3	TRBV28	.	TGTGCCAGCAGCCTACGACAGTTTCGAAACACCATATATTTT	CASSLRQFRNTIYF
.	TRBJ2-7	TRBV5-5	.	TGTGCCAGCAGCTTGGCCCAGGGACCCCTCTACGAGCAGTACTTC	CASSLAQGPLYEQYF
.	TRBJ2-5	TRBV5-1	.	TGCGCCAGCAGCTTACAAGAGGCCCAGTACTTC	CASSLQEAQYF
.	TRBJ2-7	TRBV5-1	TRBD1	TGCGCCAGCAGCTTCCGAGGAGGACAGGGACCCTACGAGCAGTACTTC	CASSFRGGQGPYEQYF
.	TRBJ2-1	TRBV27	TRBD2	TGTGCCAGCAGCTCCCCAACTAGCGGGGATGAGCAGTTCTTC	CASSSPTSGDEQFF
.	TRBJ2-1	TRBV10-3	.	TGTGCCTCCGGCCCCGGGCAGCTAGACGGTGAGCAGTTCTTC	CASGPGQLDGEQFF
.	TRBJ2-5	TRBV30	TRBD2	TGTGCCTGGAGTGTGACTAGCGGGAAGGGGACCCAGTACTTC	CAWSVTSGKGTQYF
.	TRBJ2-5	TRBV9	TRBD1	TGTGCCAGCAGCCGGGGACAGGGCCAAGAGACCCAGTACTTC	CASSRGQGQETQYF
.	TRBJ2-7	TRBV19	.	TGTGCCAGTAGTGCGACTCCTAGGGTTGGAGAGCAGTACTTC	CASSATPRVGEQYF
.	TRBJ2-6	TRBV19	.	TGTGCCAGTAGTATTCTTCGTCACCCTCTGGCAGGGGCCAACGTCCTGACTTTC	CASSILRHPLAGANVLTF
few	TRBJ2-3	TRBV30	TRBD2	TGTGCCTGGACCCCGGGACTAGCAGATACAGATACGCAGTATTTT	CAWTPGLADTDTQYF
.	TRBJ2-5	TRBV7-6	.	TGTGCCAGCAGTCAACAAGAGACCCAGTACTTC	CASSQQETQYF
.	TRBJ2-5	TRBV10-1	TRBD1	TGCGCCAGCAGTCCCGGACAGGGACTCCAAGAGACCCAGTACTTC	CASSPGQGLQETQYF
medium-sized	TRBJ1-2	TRBV9	TRBD1	TGTGCCAGCAGCGTAGTGGGCCCGGGACAGGGGGCAGATGGCTACACCTTC	CASSVVGPGQGADGYTF
.	TRBJ2-2	TRBV5-1	.	TGCGCCAGCAGCTTAACTAGCCCCGGGGAGCTGTTTTTT	CASSLTSPGELFF
.	TRBJ1-2	TRBV6-1	TRBD1	TGTGCCAGCAGCGACAGGGGCTTGGCTGGCTACACCTTC	CASSDRGLAGYTF
.	TRBJ2-4	TRBV28	.	TGTGCCAGCAGTTTATTAGGGTTCGGCAAAAACATTCAGTACTTC	CASSLLGFGKNIQYF
.	TRBJ2-1	TRBV11-1	TRBD1	TGTGCCAGCAGTTCTCCGGGACAGGGGTTGCATGAGCAGTTCTTC	CASSSPGQGLHEQFF
.	TRBJ1-5	TRBV6-1	.	TGTGCCAGCAGTGGAGGGGTGATGGGGGGCAGCAATCAGCCCCAGCATTTT	CASSGGVMGGSNQPQHF
.	TRBJ2-3	TRBV7-9	TRBD2	TGTGCCAGCAGCTTAGAGGGCCTAGCGGGAGAGAGCACAGATACGCAGTATTTT	CASSLEGLAGESTDTQYF
.	TRBJ1-3	TRBV25-1	.	TGTGCCAGCAGTGAGCCCGGGGCTGGAAACACCATATATTTT	CASSEPGAGNTIYF
.	TRBJ1-2	TRBV18	.	TGTGCCAGCTCAACCCGGGACACCAATAACTATGGCTACACCTTC	CASSTRDTNNYGYTF
.	TRBJ1-5	TRBV30	.	TGTGCCTGGTCCCAGGGTCAAAATCAGCCCCAGCATTTT	CAWSQGQNQPQHF
.	TRBJ2-7	TRBV5-5	TRBD2	TGTGCCAGCACCCCCGCCCCAGCGGGAGCTTACGAGCAGTACTTC	CASTPAPAGAYEQYF
.	TRBJ1-1	TRBV29-1	.	TGCAGCGTTTTATACAGGGAGGGGAACACTGAAGCTTTCTTT	CSVLYREGNTEAFF
.	TRBJ1-5	TRBV19	TRBD1	TGTGCCAGTAGTATGAGGGACAGGGGGCAGAGTCAGCCCCAGCATTTT	CASSMRDRGQSQPQHF